What follows are 23 T cell receptor beta chains derived from one specimen sequenced in a study of T cells in Graves' hyperthyroidism and ophthalmopathy. RNA transcripts gave rise to amplified TCR beta CDR3 regions. A set of HTBI primers served as the primers for a first-round RT-PCR of the TCR CDR3. Via MiXCR, TCRdb re-called the multiplex PCR reads, giving one row per CDR3 protein. The sample includes 360,000 or so distinct CDR3 sequences, around 18% of them seen just once. The material sequenced was blood. These receptors all come from a middle-aged woman with Graves' ophthalmopathy.

The chain combines TRBV20-1 with TRBJ1-2, with D unresolved. The CDR3 totals 14 residues. The V gene's germline CDR1 is DFQATT and CDR2 SNEGSKA (reference sequence). The germline V and J ends were trimmed by 3 bases and 4 bases, with 15 bases remaining between them. CDR3 coding DNA: TGCAGTGCTAGTCAAGGCGCGAAGGGCTATGGCTACACCTTC. Amino acid sequence: CSASQGAKGYGYTF.

This clonotype was detected ten times or more. The CDR3 DNA is TGTGCCATCAGTGCAGCGGCGGGAGCCTCAGATACGCAGTATTTT. Its protein is CAISAAAGASDTQYF. The J gene is TRBJ2-3, the V gene TRBV10-3, with 7 bases fitting TRBD2. Germline-derived CDR1 and CDR2 are ENHRY and SYGVKD. The length of the CDR3 is 15 residues. J gave up 4 bases and V 4 bases, and 8 bases lay outside the gene matches.

This chain joins TRBV19 and TRBJ1-1; perhaps TRBD1 as D (5 bases). Germline loops: CDR1 LNHDA, CDR2 SQIVND (reference sequence). CDR3 length equals 16 residues. The V gene lost 3 bases and the J gene lost 4 bases, with 18 bases spanning the gap. CDR3 sequence (DNA): TGTGCCAGTAGTATCGGTTTGGGGGGTTATAGCACTGAAGCTTTCTTT. Translating it yields CASSIGLGGYSTEAFF.

This clonotype occurred many times. The gene calls are TRBV29-1 and TRBJ2-7; D might be TRBD2 (6 bases). The CDR3 runs to 14 residues. Germline assignment: CDR1 SQVTM and CDR2 ANQGSEA. Deletions cut 5 bases from V and 0 bases from J, with 14 bases between. The CDR3 sequence is CSVFAAGHSYEQYF. The CDR3, as DNA: TGCAGCGTTTTCGCGGCGGGGCACTCCTACGAGCAGTACTTC.

The V call is TRBV5-1, the J call TRBJ2-2; D gene uncertain. Trimming took off 10 bases at V and 0 bases at J, with 13 bases between the two ends. The CDR3 loop spans 14 amino acids. The germline V gene has CDR1 SGHRS and CDR2 YFSETQ. This chain's CDR3 is CASLPLSNTGELFF. DNA of the CDR3: TGCGCCTCACTACCGCTATCGAACACCGGGGAGCTGTTTTTT.

The rearrangement uses TRBV5-1 and TRBJ2-7; 8 bases fit TRBD1. V shed 4 bases and J 5 bases; nucleotides not matched to a gene: 5. This CDR3 is built from 13 residues. CDR1 and CDR2 (germline): SGHRS, YFSETQ. CDR3 region: CASSTQGVDEQYF. In DNA form, the CDR3 reads TGCGCCAGCAGCACACAGGGGGTGGACGAGCAGTACTTC. The whole variable domain, filled in from reference TRBV5-1 and TRBJ2-7, reads KAGVTQTPRYLIKTRGQQVTLSCSPISGHRSVSWYQQTPGQGLQFLFEYFSETQRNKGNFPGRFSGRQFSNSRSEMNVSTLELGDSALYLCASSTQGVDEQYFGPGTRLTVT.

This clonotype was seen many times. The genes are TRBV10-3 and TRBJ1-5, with unresolved D. The CDR3 contains 14 residues. V was clipped by 3 bases and J by 4 bases, with 10 bases between them. Per germline, CDR1 ENHRY and CDR2 SYGVKD. This CDR3 reads CAISDRPGNQPQHF. CDR3 coding DNA: TGTGCCATCAGTGACCGCCCGGGGAATCAGCCCCAGCATTTT.

This clonotype was observed at least ten times. This sequence joins TRBV18 and TRBJ2-7, with 8 bases aligning to TRBD2. From germline, CDR1 is KGHSH and CDR2 LQKENI. This CDR3 region has 17 residues. Trimming cost V 1 base and J 2 bases; bases outside gene matches: 10. The CDR3 region is CASSPRILAGLTYEQYF. CDR3 coding DNA: TGTGCCAGCTCACCACGAATTTTAGCGGGGTTAACCTACGAGCAGTACTTC.

The table lists this clonotype with many counts. The chain is built from TRBV7-9 and TRBJ2-1; tentatively, D is TRBD2 (5 bases). The CDR3 runs to 13 residues. CDR1 is SEHNR and CDR2 is FQNEAQ in the germline V gene (reference sequence). The V and J ends lost 3 bases and 6 bases respectively, with 9 bases between them. DNA of the CDR3: TGTGCCAGCAGCTTCGGGGATGCCAATGAGCAGTTCTTC. Translated: CASSFGDANEQFF.

This clonotype was detected ten times or more. The chain links TRBV7-2 to TRBJ2-7, with 7 positions matching TRBD2. Germline loops: CDR1 SGHTA, CDR2 FQGNSA. V dropped 5 bases and J dropped 0; count of bases not matched to a gene: 7. The length of the CDR3 is 15 residues. CDR3 amino acids: CASSTASGSSYEQYF. The CDR3 DNA sequence: TGTGCCAGCAGCACTGCTAGCGGAAGCTCCTACGAGCAGTACTTC.

This clonotype was counted ten times or more. The chain is built from TRBV28 and TRBJ2-7; 8 bases are a match to TRBD1. This CDR3 is built from 16 residues. The V gene end was trimmed by 3 bases and the J gene end by 2 bases; junction bases not matched to a gene: 9. Germline CDR1 and CDR2: MDHEN and SYDVKM. In nucleotides, the CDR3 is TGTGCCAGCAGTTTGGAGCCGGGACAGGCCACCTACGAGCAGTACTTC. It is translated as CASSLEPGQATYEQYF.

In its sample, this clonotype was seen many times. The chain employs TRBV7-2 and TRBJ2-4; D is perhaps TRBD2 (6 bases). The germline gives CDR1 SGHTA, CDR2 FQGNSA. This CDR3 spans 18 amino acids. The ends were cut back, 2 bases at V and 8 bases at J, with 25 bases in the middle. The CDR3 protein is CASSLSVAGLPGMDIQYF. CDR3 bases: TGTGCCAGCAGCTTATCGGTGGCGGGACTCCCAGGGATGGACATTCAGTACTTC.

This clonotype was observed at least ten times. The chain couples TRBV6-1 to TRBJ2-3; D not certain. Per germline, CDR1 MNHNS and CDR2 SASEGT. V was clipped by 5 bases and J by 4 bases, with 7 bases between them. This CDR3 region has 12 residues. Here the CDR3 DNA reads TGTGCCAGCAGTCGACAAGCAGATACGCAGTATTTT. This sequence encodes CASSRQADTQYF.

This clonotype occurred many times. The genes are TRBV28 and TRBJ1-2; D is undetermined. The CDR3 totals 18 residues. Trimming stripped 6 bases from V and 4 bases from J, with 27 bases between. Germline CDR1 is MDHEN and CDR2 is SYDVKM. The CDR3 nucleotides read TGTGCCAGCAGCTCCACCGTACCGACATACAAACTCGTCTATGGCTACACCTTC. Encoded protein: CASSSTVPTYKLVYGYTF.

This clonotype was seen ten or more times. The chain combines TRBV30 with TRBJ1-5; D unclear. The CDR3 sequence is 12 residues long. Per the germline V gene, CDR1 is GTSNPN and CDR2 is SVGIG (reference sequence). Trimming removed 2 bases from V and 4 bases from J, with 6 bases in between. The CDR3 bases are TGTGCCTGGAGTATAAATAATCAGCCCCAGCATTTT. Residues: CAWSINNQPQHF.

About this clonotype itself: One end of the junction fails to match germline, which may point to a read error. For the CDR3, the DNA is TGTGCCATCAGCCTGGCCTACGAGCAGTTCTTC. This gives the protein CAISLAYEQFF. The chain has TRBV13 and TRBJ2-7; no definite D call. The closer fit of TRBJ2-1 to the DNA end suggests the J call may be wrong. CDR1 PRHDT and CDR2 FYEKMQ come from the germline V gene (reference sequence). The CDR3 covers 11 residues.

The rearrangement uses TRBV7-2 and TRBJ2-7, with 10 bases identical to TRBD2. The CDR3 totals 15 residues. Germline V gives CDR1 SGHTA, CDR2 FQGNSA. V was pared by 7 bases and J by 6 bases, with 12 bases of the junction left unmatched. CDR3 region: CASTPLTGLASEQYF. The DNA for the CDR3 is TGTGCCAGCACCCCTTTAACGGGACTAGCGTCCGAGCAGTACTTC.

This clonotype occurred many times. The V gene is TRBV4-1, the J gene TRBJ1-2, with D possibly matching TRBD1 (6 bases). The CDR3 loop spans 15 amino acids. Trimming removed 1 base from V and 6 bases from J, with 15 bases in between. In germline, CDR1 is MGHRA, CDR2 YSYEKL. CDR3 sequence reads: CASSQVGGQIDGYTF. For the CDR3, the DNA is TGCGCCAGCAGCCAAGTTGGAGGACAGATAGATGGCTACACCTTC.

This clonotype was seen a handful of times. The rearrangement joins TRBV12-3 or TRBV12-4 to TRBJ2-2; 9 bases fit TRBD1. J gave up 6 bases and V 6 bases, and 5 bases lay outside the gene matches. This CDR3 spans 14 amino acids. CDR3: CASRLTGGPGELFF. DNA of the CDR3: TGTGCCAGCAGACTCACAGGGGGCCCCGGGGAGCTGTTTTTT.

This clonotype was seen many times. CDR3 amino acids: CASSLLGTGGGGYTF. As DNA, the CDR3 is TGTGCCAGCAGCCTCCTCGGGACAGGGGGCGGGGGCTACACCTTC. The chain carries TRBV7-9 and TRBJ1-2; TRBD1 agrees at 12 bases. Germline V gene data show CDR1 as SEHNR and CDR2 as FQNEAQ (reference sequence). The CDR3 is made up of 15 amino acids. V trimming: 5 bases; J trimming: 8 bases; junction bases outside the gene matches: 9. Complete variable domain (other parts from reference TRBV7-9 and TRBJ1-2): DTGVSQNPRHKITKRGQNVTFRCDPISEHNRLYWYRQTLGQGPEFLTYFQNEAQLEKSRLLSDRFSAERPKGSFSTLEIQRTEQGDSAMYLCASSLLGTGGGGYTFGSGTRLTVV.

This clonotype came up many times. The chain combines TRBV12-3 or TRBV12-4 with TRBJ1-2; 7 bases align to TRBD1. The CDR3 extends over 14 amino acids. The trim removed 5 bases at V and 1 base at J, leaving 4 bases unmatched. CDR3 DNA sequence: TGTGCCAGCAGTCCCGGGACAGTTAACTATGGCTACACCTTC. Its protein is CASSPGTVNYGYTF.

The V call is TRBV27, the J call TRBJ2-7, with 14 bases matching TRBD2. The CDR3 has 17 amino acids. Germline V gene data show CDR1 as MNHEY and CDR2 as SMNVEV (reference sequence). Trimming at V came to 4 bases and at J to 4 bases, leaving 9 bases not matched to a gene. The CDR3 protein is CASSSRLAGGPGYEQYF. CDR3 DNA sequence: TGTGCCAGCAGTTCCAGACTAGCGGGAGGGCCGGGGTACGAGCAGTACTTC.

This clonotype appeared many times. The chain joins TRBV6-5 to TRBJ1-5; the D is unclear. V shed 7 bases and J shed 2 bases, with 6 bases lying between them. Germline assignment: CDR1 MNHEY and CDR2 SVGAGI. The CDR3 spans 12 residues. The CDR3 protein is CASTSGNQPQHF. The CDR3 coding sequence is TGTGCCAGCACGTCGGGCAATCAGCCCCAGCATTTT.